The entry that follows covers one T cell receptor beta chain sequence. The CDR3 totals 15 residues. CDR1 is SGDLS, CDR2 YYNGEE, per germline. The germline V and J ends were trimmed by 0 bases and 4 bases, with 13 bases remaining between them. This sample was included in a study of CD8+CD57+ T cells in acquired aplastic anemia. TCR beta VDJ combinations and CDR3 sequences were profiled from genomic DNA. MiXCR, run by TCRdb on the reads, gives a single entry per CDR3 protein. The data show about 420,000 distinct CDR3 sequences, 65% to 80% seen once. This TCR came from a human donor in good health, serving as a control. V is TRBV9 and J is TRBJ1-2, with D possibly matching TRBD1 (6 bases). The sample comprised sorted CD4+, CD8+, or CD8+CD57+ T cells (not recorded which) from PBMCs. CDR3 loop: CASSVEAQGSYGYTF. DNA for the CDR3: TGTGCCAGCAGCGTAGAAGCGCAGGGGAGCTATGGCTACACCTTC.